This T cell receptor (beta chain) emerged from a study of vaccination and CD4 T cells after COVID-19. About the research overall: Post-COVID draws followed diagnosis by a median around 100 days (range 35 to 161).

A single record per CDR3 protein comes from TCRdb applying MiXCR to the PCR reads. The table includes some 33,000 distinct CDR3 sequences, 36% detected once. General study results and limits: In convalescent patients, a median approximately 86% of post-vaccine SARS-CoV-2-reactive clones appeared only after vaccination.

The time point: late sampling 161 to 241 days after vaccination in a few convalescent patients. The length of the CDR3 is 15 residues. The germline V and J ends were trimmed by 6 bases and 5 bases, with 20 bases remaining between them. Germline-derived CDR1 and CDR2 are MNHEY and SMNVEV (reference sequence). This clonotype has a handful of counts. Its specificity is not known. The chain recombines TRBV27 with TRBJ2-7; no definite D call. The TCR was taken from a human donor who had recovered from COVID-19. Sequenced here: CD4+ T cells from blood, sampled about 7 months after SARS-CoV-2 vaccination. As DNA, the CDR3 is TGTGCCAGCAGCCTTGGGTCTATGGCGGCCAACGAGCAGTACTTC. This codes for CASSLGSMAANEQYF.